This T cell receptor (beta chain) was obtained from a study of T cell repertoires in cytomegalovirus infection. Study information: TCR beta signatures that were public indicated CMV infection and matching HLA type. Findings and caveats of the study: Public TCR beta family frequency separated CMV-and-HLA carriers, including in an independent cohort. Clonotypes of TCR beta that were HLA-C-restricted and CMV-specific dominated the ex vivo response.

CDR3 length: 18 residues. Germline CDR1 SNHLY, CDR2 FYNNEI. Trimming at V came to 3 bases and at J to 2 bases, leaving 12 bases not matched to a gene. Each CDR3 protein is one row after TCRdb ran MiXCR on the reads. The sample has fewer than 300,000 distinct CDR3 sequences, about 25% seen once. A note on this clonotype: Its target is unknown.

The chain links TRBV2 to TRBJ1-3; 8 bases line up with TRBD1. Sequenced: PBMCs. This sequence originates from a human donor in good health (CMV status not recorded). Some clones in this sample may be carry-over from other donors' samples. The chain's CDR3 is CASSEDRVKLAAGNTIYF. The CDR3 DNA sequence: TGTGCCAGCAGTGAGGACAGGGTGAAGTTAGCGGCTGGAAACACCATATATTTT.